A single sample is the source of the 22 T cell receptor beta chains below, sequenced in a study of blood T cell repertoires in COVID-19. Profiled with immunoSEQ multiplex PCR; TCRdb holds only in-frame clones, not every one. The sample comprises over 150,000 clones, approximately 86% of which are singletons, and roughly 0.57% rests with the top ten. The specimen was peripheral blood. These receptors came from a man aged 55 to 70 with COVID-19, enrolled during active disease.

The rearrangement uses TRBV7-9 and TRBJ2-2; 9 bases are shared with TRBD2. Looked up from germline, CDR1 is SEHNR and CDR2 is FQNEAQ (reference sequence). This CDR3 is built from 14 residues. The J segment lost 8 bases and the V segment lost 5 bases, leaving 6 bases of the junction unmatched. The CDR3 DNA sequence: TGTGCCAGCAGCCGGGGACTAGCAAAGGGGGAGCTGTTTTTT. It is translated as CASSRGLAKGELFF. Full variable domain (remainder filled in from reference TRBV7-9 and TRBJ2-2): DTGVSQNPRHKITKRGQNVTFRCDPISEHNRLYWYRQTLGQGPEFLTYFQNEAQLEKSRLLSDRFSAERPKGSFSTLEIQRTEQGDSAMYLCASSRGLAKGELFFGEGSRLTVL.

The chain has TRBV7-8 and TRBJ2-2, with 10 bases that match TRBD2. Trimming removed 1 base from V and 5 bases from J; junction bases left unmatched: 4. CDR3 length: 16 residues. Looked up from germline, CDR1 is SGHVS and CDR2 is FQNEAQ. The CDR3 loop is CASSLGLAGGTGELFF. CDR3 coding DNA: TGTGCCAGCAGCTTAGGATTAGCGGGGGGAACCGGGGAGCTGTTTTTT.

This chain uses TRBV28 with TRBJ2-2; 9 bases align to TRBD1. Trimming at V came to 5 bases and at J to 3 bases, leaving 16 bases not matched to a gene. This CDR3 is built from 19 residues. The V gene's germline CDR1 is MDHEN and CDR2 SYDVKM. The CDR3 spells CASSEQGARSRWDTGELFF. CDR3 bases: TGTGCCAGCAGTGAACAGGGGGCGAGGTCACGCTGGGACACCGGGGAGCTGTTTTTT.

As to this clone: The junction departs from germline at one end; a sequencing error may be responsible. V usage is TRBV23-1 and J usage is TRBJ2-5; D remains ambiguous. TRBV23-1 is filed as an ORF, its function uncertain. The length of the CDR3 is 20 residues. CDR3: CARSRPGPIGSAERQETQYF. CDR3 bases: TGCGCCCGCAGTCGGCCCGGTCCGATCGGTTCCGCGGAACGCCAAGAGACCCAGTACTTC.

The chain carries TRBV4-2 and TRBJ1-3; 12 nucleotides line up with TRBD1. CDR1 and CDR2 from the germline V gene are LGHNA and YNFKEQ. This CDR3 region has 18 residues. Germline trimming cut 2 bases from V and 3 bases from J; bases unmatched to any gene: 8. CDR3 in DNA: TGTGCCAGCAGCCAACCGGGACAGGGGGCTTTCGGTGGAAACACCATATATTTT. Its protein is CASSQPGQGAFGGNTIYF.

The genes are TRBV25-1 and TRBJ2-2; the D is unclear. This CDR3 has 16 residues. V dropped 1 base and J dropped 0 bases, with 9 bases sitting between them. CDR1 is MGHDK and CDR2 is SYGVNS in the germline V gene. The CDR3 sequence: CASSESRVTNTGELFF. In DNA form, the CDR3 reads TGTGCCAGCAGTGAATCGCGAGTCACGAACACCGGGGAGCTGTTTTTT.

This chain uses TRBV6-2 or TRBV6-3 with TRBJ2-1; 14 positions match TRBD2. Per germline, CDR1 MNHEY and CDR2 SVGEGT. CDR3 length: 17 amino acids. J lost 8 bases, V lost 4 bases, and 10 bases had no gene match. Here the CDR3 DNA reads TGTGCCAGCAGTTCCCCCAGGACTAGCGGGAGGAAAGATGAGCAGTTCTTC. It codes for CASSSPRTSGRKDEQFF.

V usage is TRBV3-1 (or the pseudogene TRBV3-2) and J usage is TRBJ2-1, with 9 bases aligning to TRBD1. The length of the CDR3 is 18 residues. Germline CDR1 reads LGHDT; CDR2 reads YNNKEL (reference sequence). V trimming: 4 bases; J trimming: 7 bases; junction bases outside the gene matches: 17. Here the CDR3 DNA reads TGTGCCAGCAGCCGCGGTGGGGGACCGGGACAGGGTACGAATGAGCAGTTCTTC. It codes for CASSRGGGPGQGTNEQFF.

This chain joins TRBV5-1 and TRBJ1-1; no clear D. The CDR3 extends over 13 amino acids. V was cut by 1 base and J by 1 base, with 5 bases left in between. Germline-derived CDR1 and CDR2 are SGHRS and YFSETQ. The CDR3 loop reads CASSLSKNTEAFF. The CDR3 coding sequence is TGCGCCAGCAGCTTGTCAAAGAACACTGAAGCTTTCTTT.

The V gene is TRBV18, the J gene TRBJ2-3; TRBD2 matches 14 bases. V shed 3 bases and J 4 bases; nucleotides not matched to a gene: 0. Germline V gives CDR1 KGHSH, CDR2 LQKENI. The CDR3 runs to 15 residues. CDR3 sequence: CASSPTSGRADTQYF. In nucleotides, the CDR3 is TGTGCCAGCTCACCGACTAGCGGGAGGGCAGATACGCAGTATTTT.

This clone has only one observation. The genes are TRBV7-8 and TRBJ2-1; TRBD2 is a possible D gene (5 bases). The V and J ends lost 2 bases and 0 bases respectively, with 8 bases between them. The CDR3 loop spans 15 amino acids. Germline loops: CDR1 SGHVS, CDR2 FQNEAQ. The CDR3 spells CASSLLAASYNEQFF. DNA for the CDR3: TGTGCCAGCAGCTTACTAGCTGCCTCCTACAATGAGCAGTTCTTC.

This chain joins TRBV7-2 and TRBJ2-1; 8 positions agree with TRBD1. The length of the CDR3 is 13 residues. CDR1 SGHTA and CDR2 FQGNSA come from the germline V gene. V shed 6 bases, J shed 6 bases, and the junction held 4 bases outside the gene matches. CDR3: CASSTTGGNEQFF. The CDR3 DNA sequence: TGTGCCAGCAGTACTACAGGGGGCAATGAGCAGTTCTTC.

This chain joins TRBV10-3 and TRBJ2-1; 8 nucleotides line up with TRBD2. The trim removed 0 bases at V and 8 bases at J, leaving 3 bases unmatched. CDR3 size: 14 residues. Germline lookup yields CDR1 ENHRY and CDR2 SYGVKD. The CDR3 spells CAISESPSGYEQFF. The CDR3 nucleotides read TGTGCCATCAGTGAGTCGCCTAGCGGGTATGAGCAGTTCTTC.

J is TRBJ2-7 and V is TRBV14, with TRBD2 identical over 7 bases. The germline CDR1 and CDR2 sequences are SGHDN and FVKESK. The trim removed 3 bases at V and 5 bases at J, leaving 10 bases unmatched. CDR3 size: 15 residues. CDR3 sequence reads: CASSHNPGRVHEQYF. CDR3 DNA sequence: TGTGCCAGCAGCCATAACCCAGGGAGGGTCCACGAGCAGTACTTC.

V gene TRBV20-1 combines with J gene TRBJ2-5, with 7 bases fitting TRBD1. Germline assignment: CDR1 DFQATT and CDR2 SNEGSKA (reference sequence). With V trimmed by 3 bases and J by 3 bases, 7 bases remained unmatched. This CDR3 is built from 14 residues. CDR3 protein: CSASRPGTEETQYF. CDR3 coding DNA: TGCAGTGCTAGTCGCCCCGGGACAGAAGAGACCCAGTACTTC.

Of note for this clone: Other DNA sequences in this sample translate to the same CDR3. J is TRBJ2-7 and V is TRBV7-9; 7 positions match TRBD2. The germline V gene encodes CDR1 SEHNR and CDR2 FQNEAQ (reference sequence). The CDR3 covers 15 residues. V gave up 2 bases and J gave up 3 bases; unmatched junction bases: 7. CDR3 sequence (DNA): TGTGCCAGCAGCTTAAGCGGGACTCGAGACTACGAGCAGTACTTC. It is translated as CASSLSGTRDYEQYF.

This chain connects TRBV28 to TRBJ1-5; no clear D. This CDR3 contains 15 residues. V gave up 6 bases and J gave up 4 bases, with 16 bases separating them. CDR1 and CDR2 (germline): MDHEN, SYDVKM. Here the CDR3 DNA reads TGTGCCAGCAGGTCCACAGCCTCTACGAATCAGCCCCAGCATTTT. This sequence encodes CASRSTASTNQPQHF.

This chain uses TRBV12-5 with TRBJ2-2; TRBD1 might be the D (5 bases). Looked up from germline, CDR1 is LGHNT and CDR2 is FRNRAP. The CDR3 totals 15 residues. The V gene lost 5 bases and the J gene lost 4 bases, with 14 bases spanning the gap. Written as DNA, the CDR3 is TGTGCTAGTGGTCCCCAGGGAACCAGCACCGGGGAGCTGTTTTTT. Its translation: CASGPQGTSTGELFF.

V usage is TRBV19 and J usage is TRBJ2-3; tentative D call: TRBD1 (6 bases). Germline V gene sequence: CDR1 LNHDA, CDR2 SQIVND (reference sequence). The V end was cut by 7 bases, the J end by 3 bases, with 20 bases between. The CDR3 runs 16 residues. The CDR3 reads CASTNDRSAGTDTQYF. The CDR3 DNA sequence: TGTGCCAGTACAAACGACAGGTCCGCCGGGACAGATACGCAGTATTTT.

The chain couples TRBV27 to TRBJ2-2; TRBD1 matches 7 bases. Trimming removed 6 bases from V and 0 bases from J; junction bases left unmatched: 10. Germline V gives CDR1 MNHEY, CDR2 SMNVEV (reference sequence). The CDR3 is made up of 17 amino acids. The CDR3 region is CASSPGSGQSNTGELFF. CDR3 DNA: TGTGCCAGCAGCCCGGGATCGGGACAGTCGAACACCGGGGAGCTGTTTTTT.

In the case of this clone: The germline gene is not matched at one end of the junction; a read error may be the cause. This chain links TRBV27 with TRBJ1-1, with 11 bases fitting TRBD1. Per germline, CDR1 MNHEY and CDR2 SMNVEV (reference sequence). The length of the CDR3 is 16 residues. The CDR3 is CASSPWTGGAGGNWDF. CDR3 sequence (DNA): TGTGCCAGCAGCCCTTGGACAGGGGGCGCGGGGGGGAATTGGGACTTT.

V is TRBV11-3 and J is TRBJ2-3, with 11 positions matching TRBD2. J lost 2 bases, V lost 5 bases, and 6 bases had no gene match. From germline, CDR1 is SGHNT and CDR2 YENEEA. CDR3 length equals 16 residues. The CDR3 loop reads CASSADSGRATDTQYF. The CDR3 DNA is TGTGCCAGCAGCGCGGATAGCGGGAGGGCCACAGATACGCAGTATTTT.